This T cell receptor beta chain was observed in a study of control samples from healthy donors and cancer patients. TCRdb's copy holds only in-frame clones and misses some; the assay was immunoSEQ multiplex PCR. The sample lists fewer than 30,000 clones, roughly 89% seen once, with 1.6% in the top ten. The germline V gene encodes CDR1 ENHRY and CDR2 SYGVKD. Trimming left V 9 bases short and J 3 bases short, with 18 bases between. The CDR3 runs 15 residues. This clonotype was obtained from a woman aged 40 to 55 with lung cancer. The gene calls are TRBV10-3 and TRBJ2-4; a weak D match, TRBD2 (7 bases). Sequencing input: PBMCs. The CDR3 spells CAMRGGALSKNIQYF. DNA for the CDR3: TGTGCCATGAGGGGGGGGGCCCTTAGCAAAAACATTCAGTACTTC.